The rows below give T cell receptor beta chains drawn from one sample of a study of cytomegalovirus exposure and HLA in healthy donors. The repertoire was sequenced with immunoSEQ multiplex PCR; TCRdb's copy has only in-frame clones and lacks some. The sample lists 100,000 to 150,000 clones; 85% to 90% were seen once. Material for sequencing was PBMCs. These receptor sequences come from a man aged 25-40 years in good health and CMV-seronegative. The CDR3 runs from the conserved cysteine through the conserved F or W. The D gene is left open where the match is weak. The size of a clone is reported for some rows only, either as once, few or many, or as a class for expanded clones.

clone size,J gene,D gene,V gene,CDR3 protein,CDR3 DNA
-,TRBJ1-4,TRBD1,TRBV6-1,CASRLIQGAWEKLFF,TGTGCCAGCAGGCTTATACAGGGGGCTTGGGAAAAACTGTTTTTT
-,TRBJ1-2,-,TRBV7-9,CASSLVSGAGYTF,TGTGCCAGCAGCTTAGTTTCAGGGGCTGGCTACACCTTC
-,TRBJ2-6,-,TRBV30,CAWSPNSGVYGANVLTF,TGTGCCTGGAGTCCAAACTCGGGGGTCTATGGGGCCAACGTCCTGACTTTC
-,TRBJ2-2,-,TRBV19,CASAVVRAGELFF,TGTGCCAGTGCGGTGGTGAGGGCCGGGGAGCTGTTTTTT
-,TRBJ2-7,-,TRBV7-2,CASSLVSGMDEQYF,TGTGCCAGCAGCTTAGTTAGCGGTATGGACGAGCAGTACTTC
once,TRBJ2-6,TRBD2,TRBV5-1,CASSFQGLATSSGANVLTF,TGCGCCAGCAGCTTCCAGGGACTAGCGACTAGTTCTGGGGCCAACGTCCTGACTTTC
-,TRBJ1-5,-,TRBV18,CASSPRWTDNQPQHF,TGTGCCAGCTCACCACGCTGGACAGATAATCAGCCCCAGCATTTT
-,TRBJ2-7,TRBD1,TRBV2,CASSEPGGESYEQYF,TGTGCCAGCAGTGAACCAGGGGGCGAATCCTACGAGCAGTACTTC
-,TRBJ2-4,TRBD2,TRBV7-2,CASSWVGGSYIQYF,TGTGCCAGCAGCTGGGTGGGCGGGAGTTACATTCAGTACTTC
-,TRBJ1-2,-,TRBV29-1,CSVEGLGQIYGYTF,TGCAGCGTTGAAGGCTTGGGGCAGATCTATGGCTACACCTTC
-,TRBJ2-2,TRBD2,TRBV13,CASSASPGLAATGELFF,TGTGCCAGCAGCGCCAGTCCGGGACTAGCGGCTACCGGGGAGCTGTTTTTT
-,TRBJ1-6,TRBD1,TRBV6-5,CASSNRDSEVSPLHF,TGTGCCAGCAGTAACCGGGACAGTGAAGTCTCACCCCTCCACTTT
-,TRBJ2-7,-,TRBV9,CASSVGEDSYEQYF,TGTGCCAGCAGCGTAGGAGAGGATTCCTACGAGCAGTACTTC
-,TRBJ2-7,-,TRBV6-5,CASSYSMRQGFYEQYF,TGTGCCAGCAGTTACTCGATGCGTCAGGGGTTCTACGAGCAGTACTTC
-,TRBJ2-7,-,TRBV10-3,CAISESARENEQYF,TGTGCCATCAGTGAGTCCGCTAGAGAGAACGAGCAGTACTTC
-,TRBJ2-7,TRBD2,TRBV2,CASSARGLAGRYEQYF,TGTGCCAGCAGTGCCCGGGGACTAGCGGGTCGATACGAGCAGTACTTC
-,TRBJ1-1,TRBD1,TRBV5-1,CASSLEGQGFTEAFF,TGCGCCAGCAGCTTGGAGGGACAGGGGTTCACTGAAGCTTTCTTT
-,TRBJ2-2,TRBD2,TRBV5-1,CASTPRSLAGAAGELFF,TGCGCCAGCACCCCCAGGAGCCTAGCGGGAGCTGCCGGGGAGCTGTTTTTT
once,TRBJ1-1,TRBD1,TRBV30,CAWTRPVGQISSEAFF,TGTGCCTGGACCCGCCCTGTGGGACAGATTTCATCCGAAGCTTTCTTT
-,TRBJ2-3,TRBD2,TRBV7-9,CASRPTSDSTDTQYF,TGTGCCAGCAGACCAACTAGCGATAGCACAGATACGCAGTATTTT
-,TRBJ2-7,TRBD1,TRBV10-2,CASSAGTGEVDEQYF,TGCGCCAGCAGTGCCGGGACAGGGGAGGTGGACGAGCAGTACTTC
-,TRBJ2-7,TRBD1,TRBV7-2,CASSPGQGPHEQYF,TGTGCCAGCAGCCCGGGACAGGGTCCCCACGAGCAGTACTTC
few,TRBJ2-7,TRBD2,TRBV10-3,CAITGGASYEQYF,TGTGCCATCACCGGGGGGGCCTCCTACGAGCAGTACTTC
-,TRBJ2-3,TRBD2,TRBV9,CARGGGLAGGTRPTYTQYF,TGTGCCCGCGGGGGGGGACTAGCGGGAGGTACCCGACCCACATATACGCAGTATTTT
once,TRBJ2-3,TRBD2,TRBV28,CASSLAGGTDTQYF,TGTGCCAGCAGTTTAGCGGGAGGAACAGATACGCAGTATTTT
-,TRBJ2-5,TRBD1,TRBV29-1,CSAPPRTGGEETQYF,TGCAGCGCTCCTCCCAGGACAGGGGGTGAAGAGACCCAGTACTTC
-,TRBJ2-2,-,TRBV7-2,CASSSGPTNTGELFF,TGTGCCAGCAGTTCAGGCCCTACAAACACCGGGGAGCTGTTTTTT
few,TRBJ2-6,-,TRBV6-4,CASSDSQSGANVLTF,TGTGCCAGCAGTGACTCACAATCTGGGGCCAACGTCCTGACTTTC
-,TRBJ2-1,-,TRBV6-1,CASSERGNNEQFF,TGTGCCAGCAGTGAGCGGGGCAACAATGAGCAGTTCTTC
once,TRBJ1-2,-,TRBV4-1,CASSQDPEYYVNGYTF,TGCGCCAGCAGCCAAGATCCAGAATATTATGTTAATGGCTACACCTTC
-,TRBJ2-2,-,TRBV7-2,CASSLRPNTGELFF,TGTGCCAGCAGCTTACGTCCGAACACCGGGGAGCTGTTTTTT
few,TRBJ2-7,-,TRBV5-4,CASSLNNEQYF,TGTGCCAGCAGCCTGAACAACGAGCAGTACTTC
-,TRBJ2-7,-,TRBV7-2,CASSLAAYEQYF,TGTGCCAGCAGCTTAGCCGCCTACGAGCAGTACTTC
-,TRBJ2-7,TRBD2,TRBV5-6,CASSFAASGSRGQYF,TGTGCCAGCAGCTTCGCCGCTAGCGGGAGTAGAGGGCAGTACTTC
-,TRBJ1-1,TRBD1,TRBV6-4,CASSEEGASVTEAFF,TGTGCCAGCAGTGAAGAGGGGGCGTCTGTCACTGAAGCTTTCTTT
-,TRBJ1-2,-,TRBV5-1,CASSLTGFNYGYTF,TGCGCCAGCAGCTTAACAGGGTTTAACTATGGCTACACCTTC
-,TRBJ1-1,TRBD1,TRBV6-5,CASSYVGTEEAFF,TGTGCCAGCAGTTACGTGGGGACAGAGGAAGCTTTCTTT
-,TRBJ2-1,-,TRBV19,CASSPPGSGPNEQFF,TGTGCCAGTAGTCCCCCGGGGAGCGGGCCCAATGAGCAGTTCTTC
-,TRBJ1-2,-,TRBV6-6,CASSYSGGYDGYTF,TGTGCCAGCAGTTACTCGGGGGGATACGATGGCTACACCTTC
-,TRBJ2-1,-,TRBV9,CASSALSRVENEQFF,TGTGCCAGCAGCGCCCTTAGCCGGGTGGAGAATGAGCAGTTCTTC
once,TRBJ1-1,TRBD1,TRBV30,CAWSLTGGVTEAFF,TGTGCCTGGTCCCTGACAGGGGGAGTCACTGAAGCTTTCTTT
-,TRBJ2-1,TRBD2,TRBV11-3,CASSFATSGGHEQFF,TGTGCCAGCAGCTTTGCGACTAGCGGGGGGCATGAGCAGTTCTTC
once,TRBJ2-1,-,TRBV27,CASSLSGPGYNEQFF,TGTGCCAGCAGTTTATCGGGGCCCGGCTACAATGAGCAGTTCTTC
-,TRBJ1-2,TRBD1,TRBV19,CASSIGTGAYGYTF,TGTGCCAGTAGTATCGGGACAGGAGCCTATGGCTACACCTTC
-,TRBJ2-7,TRBD1,TRBV27,CASSLSPYKTGTGNDYEQYF,TGTGCCAGCAGTTTATCACCTTACAAGACCGGGACAGGGAATGACTACGAGCAGTACTTC
-,TRBJ1-5,-,TRBV7-9,CASSNTEVNSNQPQHF,TGTGCCAGCAGCAACACCGAGGTGAATAGCAATCAGCCCCAGCATTTT
-,TRBJ1-5,-,TRBV9,CASSVGSHQPQHF,TGTGCCAGCAGCGTAGGTAGCCATCAGCCCCAGCATTTT
-,TRBJ2-4,TRBD1,TRBV5-6,CASSLQGAENIQYF,TGTGCCAGCAGCTTACAGGGGGCGGAAAACATTCAGTACTTC
few,TRBJ1-2,-,TRBV27,CASSLNVGGYGYTF,TGTGCCAGCAGTTTGAACGTGGGGGGCTATGGCTACACCTTC
-,TRBJ1-4,TRBD1,TRBV7-2,CASSSRRQGGEKLFF,TGTGCCAGCAGCTCACGAAGACAGGGTGGGGAAAAACTGTTTTTT
-,TRBJ1-1,TRBD1,TRBV2,CASLPRGQGFTEAFF,TGTGCCAGCCTCCCCCGTGGACAGGGGTTCACTGAAGCTTTCTTT
once,TRBJ2-7,TRBD1,TRBV4-1,CASSPGQATTGEQYF,TGCGCCAGCAGCCCAGGACAGGCCACCACGGGCGAGCAGTACTTC
-,TRBJ1-1,-,TRBV7-9,CASSLEQGVNTEAFF,TGTGCCAGCAGCTTAGAACAGGGTGTCAACACTGAAGCTTTCTTT
-,TRBJ1-5,TRBD1,TRBV12-5,CASGHGTVNSNQPQHF,TGTGCTAGTGGTCACGGGACAGTCAATAGCAATCAGCCCCAGCATTTT
-,TRBJ1-5,-,TRBV2,CASSGGGINQPQHF,TGTGCCAGCAGCGGGGGAGGGATCAATCAGCCCCAGCATTTT